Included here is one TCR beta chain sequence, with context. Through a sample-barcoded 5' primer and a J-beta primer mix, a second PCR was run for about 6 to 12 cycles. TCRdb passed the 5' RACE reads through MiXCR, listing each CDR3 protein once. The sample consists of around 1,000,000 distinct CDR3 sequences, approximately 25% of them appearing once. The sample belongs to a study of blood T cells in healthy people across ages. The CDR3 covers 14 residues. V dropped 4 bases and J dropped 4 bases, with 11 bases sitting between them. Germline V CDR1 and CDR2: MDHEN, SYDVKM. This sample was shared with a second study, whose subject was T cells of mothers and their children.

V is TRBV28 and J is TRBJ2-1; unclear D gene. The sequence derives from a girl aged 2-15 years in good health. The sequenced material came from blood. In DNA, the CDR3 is TGTGCCAGCAGTTCCCTAGGGCGGTACAATGAGCAGTTCTTC. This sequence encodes CASSSLGRYNEQFF.